A selection of T cell receptor beta chains follows, all from one sample in a study of T cells after yellow fever vaccination. TCRdb passed the 5' RACE reads through MiXCR, listing each CDR3 protein once. Here the sample spans some 600,000 distinct CDR3 sequences, around an eighth being singletons. This specimen consisted of PBMCs, obtained on the day of the yellow fever booster vaccination. These receptors came from a man aged 25 to 45 who received the YFV17D yellow fever vaccine. CDR3s include the opening cysteine and the closing phenylalanine or tryptophan. D genes are given only for firm matches. For some rows the clone size is stated as once, few or many, or as a class when expanded; others skip it.

cdr3_nt: TGCGCCAGCAGCCTAAGGACAGAACTCTCCTACGAGCAGTACTTC
cdr3_aa: CASSLRTELSYEQYF
clone_size: few
v_call: TRBV5-1
j_call: TRBJ2-7
d_call: -

cdr3_nt: TGTGCCAGTGTCGACGGAGGAGCCAAAAACATTCAGTACTTC
cdr3_aa: CASVDGGAKNIQYF
clone_size: -
v_call: TRBV19
j_call: TRBJ2-4
d_call: -

cdr3_nt: TGTGCCAGCAGCCCCAAAACCGGAACACCCCTCCACTTT
cdr3_aa: CASSPKTGTPLHF
clone_size: -
v_call: TRBV7-8
j_call: TRBJ1-6
d_call: -

cdr3_nt: TGTGCCAGCAGTTTAGCCCTAGAGGGAGAAGCTTTCTTT
cdr3_aa: CASSLALEGEAFF
clone_size: few
v_call: TRBV12-3/TRBV12-4
j_call: TRBJ1-1
d_call: -

cdr3_nt: TGCGCCAGCAGCTTGGATGGGTTCGGCCGGACCAAAAACATTCAGTACTTC
cdr3_aa: CASSLDGFGRTKNIQYF
clone_size: many
v_call: TRBV5-1
j_call: TRBJ2-4
d_call: -

cdr3_nt: TGTGCCACCAGCAGGGCAGGGGGACGCGAGACCCAGTACTTC
cdr3_aa: CATSRAGGRETQYF
clone_size: few
v_call: TRBV15
j_call: TRBJ2-5
d_call: TRBD1

cdr3_nt: TGCAGTGCTAGAGATCGCTTAAACATTCAGTACTTC
cdr3_aa: CSARDRLNIQYF
clone_size: -
v_call: TRBV20-1
j_call: TRBJ2-4
d_call: -

cdr3_nt: TGTGCCAGCAGCCTCAGTTTCTACACCGGGGAGCTGTTTTTT
cdr3_aa: CASSLSFYTGELFF
clone_size: many
v_call: TRBV7-2
j_call: TRBJ2-2
d_call: -

cdr3_nt: TGTGCCAGCAGCTCCATCACTAGCGGGTCATACAATGAGCAGTTCTTC
cdr3_aa: CASSSITSGSYNEQFF
clone_size: few
v_call: TRBV5-6
j_call: TRBJ2-1
d_call: TRBD2

cdr3_nt: TGTGCCAGCAGTTACTACGGTAGCTACTCCTACGAGCAGTACTTC
cdr3_aa: CASSYYGSYSYEQYF
clone_size: -
v_call: TRBV6-2/TRBV6-3
j_call: TRBJ2-7
d_call: -

cdr3_nt: TGCAGTGCTGAAGGACAGGGTATTTACGAGCAGTACTTC
cdr3_aa: CSAEGQGIYEQYF
clone_size: -
v_call: TRBV20-1
j_call: TRBJ2-7
d_call: TRBD1

cdr3_nt: TGTGCCAGCAGCGCATTTAGCGGGATGGGGTACAATGAGCAGTTCTTC
cdr3_aa: CASSAFSGMGYNEQFF
clone_size: few
v_call: TRBV9
j_call: TRBJ2-1
d_call: TRBD2